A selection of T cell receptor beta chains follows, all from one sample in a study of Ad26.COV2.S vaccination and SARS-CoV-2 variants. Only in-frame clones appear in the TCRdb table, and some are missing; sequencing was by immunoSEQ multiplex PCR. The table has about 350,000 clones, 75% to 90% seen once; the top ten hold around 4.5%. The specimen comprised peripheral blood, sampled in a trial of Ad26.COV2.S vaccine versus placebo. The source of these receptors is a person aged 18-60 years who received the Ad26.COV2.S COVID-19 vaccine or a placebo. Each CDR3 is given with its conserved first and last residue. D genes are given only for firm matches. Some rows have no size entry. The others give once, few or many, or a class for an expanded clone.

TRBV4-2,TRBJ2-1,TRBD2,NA,CASSQAGGEGTNEQFF
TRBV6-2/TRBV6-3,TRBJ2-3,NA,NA,CASSYHRVLSDTQYF
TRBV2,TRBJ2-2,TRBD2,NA,CASRVTSGNTGELFF
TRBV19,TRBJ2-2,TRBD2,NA,CASSTGRGINTGELFF
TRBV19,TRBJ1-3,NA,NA,CASSIGRGSFSGNTIYF
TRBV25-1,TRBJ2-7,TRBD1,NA,CASSHRGQGGKQYF
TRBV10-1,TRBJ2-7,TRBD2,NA,CASRGLAGSPSYEQYF
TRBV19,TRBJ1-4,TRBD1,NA,CASRPGQGATNEKLFF
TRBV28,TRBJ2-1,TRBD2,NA,CASSPTSGRRDEQFF
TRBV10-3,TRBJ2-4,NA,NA,CAIKGGDSNIQYF
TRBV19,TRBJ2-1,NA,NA,CASSIRGPVNEQFF
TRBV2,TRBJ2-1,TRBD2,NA,CAGRLAGTYNEQFF
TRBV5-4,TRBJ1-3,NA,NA,CASSLGTGSGNTIYF
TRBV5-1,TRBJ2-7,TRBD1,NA,CASSLVRSQGAYEQYF
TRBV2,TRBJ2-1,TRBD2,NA,CASISGLAAYNEQFF
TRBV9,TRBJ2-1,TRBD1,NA,CASSVRDGRQGDEQFF
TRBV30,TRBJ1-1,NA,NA,CAWSIGAGAFF
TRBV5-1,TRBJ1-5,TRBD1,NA,CASSSRQGMSNQPQHF
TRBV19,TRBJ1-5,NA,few,CASSSPTGSNQPQHF
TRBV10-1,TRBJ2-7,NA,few,CASSEHPKRGLSNEQYF
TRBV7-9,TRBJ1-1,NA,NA,CASSPSQGEAFF
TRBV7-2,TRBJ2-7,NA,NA,CASSFSGLLSYEQYF
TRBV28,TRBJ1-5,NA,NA,CASSLSGGMTALPQHF
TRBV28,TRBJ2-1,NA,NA,CASQPGENEQFF
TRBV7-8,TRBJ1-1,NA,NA,CASSSTGGENTEAFF
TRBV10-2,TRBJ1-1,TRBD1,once,CASSPGTGRRGTEAFF
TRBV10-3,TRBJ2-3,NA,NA,CAIRPDDHTDTQYF
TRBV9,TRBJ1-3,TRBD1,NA,CASSPPADRAGSNGNTIYF
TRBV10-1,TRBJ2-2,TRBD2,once,CASSGRLAGVLTGELFF
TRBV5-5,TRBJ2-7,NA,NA,CASSLELAGAVEQYF
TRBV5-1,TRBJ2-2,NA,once,CASSLDIWEELFF
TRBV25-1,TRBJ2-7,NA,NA,CASSALASTYEQYF
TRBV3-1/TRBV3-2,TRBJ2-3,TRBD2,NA,CASSLSGERTDTQYF
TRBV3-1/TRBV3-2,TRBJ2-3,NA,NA,CASSQRGQGSDTQYF
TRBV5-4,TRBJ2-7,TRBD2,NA,CASSLTAGEAEQYF
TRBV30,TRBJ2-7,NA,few,CAWSVKGRTYEQYF
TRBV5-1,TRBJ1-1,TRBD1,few,CASSLTDRPTTEAFF
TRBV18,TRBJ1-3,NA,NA,CASSPGGAGSGNTIYF
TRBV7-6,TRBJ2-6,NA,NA,CASSLALGANVLTF
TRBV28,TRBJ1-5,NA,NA,CASSLPPGEANQPQHF
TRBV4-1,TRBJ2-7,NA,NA,CASSQPLTGESSYEQYF
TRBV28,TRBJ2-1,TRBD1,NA,CASSAWTGGTTDEQFF
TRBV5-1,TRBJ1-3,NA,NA,CASSLAPPDSGNTIYF
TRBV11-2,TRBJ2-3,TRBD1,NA,CASSLVDPTGGLDTQYF
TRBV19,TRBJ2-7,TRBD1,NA,CASSIAGQGAYEQYF
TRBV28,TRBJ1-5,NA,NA,CASRSYKDSNQPQHF
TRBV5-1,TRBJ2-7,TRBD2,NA,CASSVGLAGSSYEQYF
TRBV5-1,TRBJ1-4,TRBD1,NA,CASSGDRGPSNEKLFF
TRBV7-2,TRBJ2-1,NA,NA,CASSLGAGRNEQFF
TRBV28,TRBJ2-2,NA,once,CASSLASPNTGELFF
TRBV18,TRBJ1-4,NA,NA,CASSQAENEKLFF
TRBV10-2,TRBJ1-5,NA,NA,CASSDRGTQHF
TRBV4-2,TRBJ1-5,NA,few,CASSQVSNRDQPQHF
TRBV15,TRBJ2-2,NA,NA,CATSRDRTGELFF